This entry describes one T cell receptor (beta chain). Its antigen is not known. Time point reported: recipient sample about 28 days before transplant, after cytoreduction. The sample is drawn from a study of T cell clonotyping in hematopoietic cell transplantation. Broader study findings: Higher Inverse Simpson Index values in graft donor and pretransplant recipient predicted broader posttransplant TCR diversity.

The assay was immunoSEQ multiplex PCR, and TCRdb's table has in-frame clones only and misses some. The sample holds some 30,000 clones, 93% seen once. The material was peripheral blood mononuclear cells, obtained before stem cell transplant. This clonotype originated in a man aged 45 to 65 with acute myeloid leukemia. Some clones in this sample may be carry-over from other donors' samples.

CDR3: CASSLAAGGLSTDTQYF. The CDR3 nucleotides are TGTGCCAGCAGCTTGGCTGCGGGGGGACTTAGCACAGATACGCAGTATTTT. The genes are TRBV5-4 and TRBJ2-3; 8 nucleotides agree with TRBD2. This CDR3 has 17 residues. Trimming removed 0 bases from V and 0 bases from J; junction bases left unmatched: 6. Germline CDR1 SGHNT, CDR2 YYREEE (reference sequence).